This T cell receptor beta chain stems from a study of T cell responses to AZD1222 COVID-19 vaccine. Study-level findings and limits: Vaccine-associated CD4 TCRs spanned spike, dominant at 160-218 and 743-854.

The V gene's germline CDR1 is LGHDT and CDR2 YNNKEL (reference sequence). The V gene lost 3 bases and the J gene lost 11 bases, with 13 bases spanning the gap. The CDR3 covers 12 residues. Sequencing used immunoSEQ multiplex PCR; TCRdb keeps in-frame clones, though not all of them. The data show under 150,000 clones, with roughly 88% seen just once and roughly 3.9% held by the top ten. About this clone itself: As yet, its antigen is unknown.

The receptor was isolated from an adult in good health. The chain is built from TRBV3-1 (or the pseudogene TRBV3-2) and TRBJ1-1; unclear D gene. Sequencing used peripheral blood, obtained on day 0 of MenACWY control vaccination. In nucleotides, the CDR3 is TGTGCCAGCAGCCATCCGGAAGGTGGGGCTTTCTTT. Its protein is CASSHPEGGAFF.